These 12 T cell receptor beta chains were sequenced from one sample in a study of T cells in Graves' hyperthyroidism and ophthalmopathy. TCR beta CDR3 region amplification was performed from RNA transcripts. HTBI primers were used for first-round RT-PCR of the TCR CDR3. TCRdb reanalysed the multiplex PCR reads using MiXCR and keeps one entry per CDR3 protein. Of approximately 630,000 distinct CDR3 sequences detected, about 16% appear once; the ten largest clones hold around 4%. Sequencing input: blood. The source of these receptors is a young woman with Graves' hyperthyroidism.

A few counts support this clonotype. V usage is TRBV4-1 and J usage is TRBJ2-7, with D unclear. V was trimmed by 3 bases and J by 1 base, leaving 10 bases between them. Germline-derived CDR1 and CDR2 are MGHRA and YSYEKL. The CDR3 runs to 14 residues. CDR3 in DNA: TGCGCCAGCAGCCACGAGACGGCTTCCTACGAGCAGTACTTC. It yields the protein CASSHETASYEQYF.

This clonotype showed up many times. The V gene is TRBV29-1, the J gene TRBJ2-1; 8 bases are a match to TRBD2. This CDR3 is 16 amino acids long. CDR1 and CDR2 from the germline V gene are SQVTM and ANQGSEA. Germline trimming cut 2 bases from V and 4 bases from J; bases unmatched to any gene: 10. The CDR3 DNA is TGCAGCGTTGAACCTTCGGGGGGGAGTGAGTACAATGAGCAGTTCTTC. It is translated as CSVEPSGGSEYNEQFF.

The CDR3 DNA is TGTGCCAGCAGTTCCATACTTGGGACAGGGGGAAACCTTTACAATGAGCAGTTCTTC. Protein product: CASSSILGTGGNLYNEQFF. This sequence joins TRBV6-2 or TRBV6-3 and TRBJ2-1; 11 bases match TRBD1. V lost 4 bases, J lost 4 bases, and 15 bases stayed unmatched. Germline values: CDR1 MNHEY, CDR2 SVGEGT. CDR3 length equals 19 residues.

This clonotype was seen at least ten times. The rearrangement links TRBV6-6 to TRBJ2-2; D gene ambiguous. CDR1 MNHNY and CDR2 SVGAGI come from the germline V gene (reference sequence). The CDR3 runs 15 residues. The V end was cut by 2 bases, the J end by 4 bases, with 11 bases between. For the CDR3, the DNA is TGTGCCAGCAGTTACCGCGGCTTAAGCACCGGGGAGCTGTTTTTT. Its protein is CASSYRGLSTGELFF.

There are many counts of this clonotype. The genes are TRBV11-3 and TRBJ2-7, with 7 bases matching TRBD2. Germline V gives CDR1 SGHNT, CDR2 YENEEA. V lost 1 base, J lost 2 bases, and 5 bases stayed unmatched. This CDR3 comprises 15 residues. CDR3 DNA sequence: TGTGCCAGCAGCTTAGGGGGCGGGGGACCCTACGAGCAGTACTTC. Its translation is CASSLGGGGPYEQYF.

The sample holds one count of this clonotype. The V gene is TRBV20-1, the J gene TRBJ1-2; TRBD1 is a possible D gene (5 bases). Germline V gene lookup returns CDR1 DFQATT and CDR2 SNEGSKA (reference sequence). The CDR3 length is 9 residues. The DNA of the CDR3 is TGCAGGGGGGACTATGGCTACACCTTC. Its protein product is CRGDYGYTF.

The CDR3 sequence is CASTTVNYAEAFF. The CDR3 nucleotides are TGTGCCAGTACCACTGTCAACTATGCTGAAGCTTTCTTT. The rearrangement joins TRBV19 to TRBJ1-1; D uncertain. Germline values: CDR1 LNHDA, CDR2 SQIVND (reference sequence). This CDR3 is built from 13 residues. Between the trimmed V and J ends, which lost 7 bases and 6 bases, there was a span of 15 bases.

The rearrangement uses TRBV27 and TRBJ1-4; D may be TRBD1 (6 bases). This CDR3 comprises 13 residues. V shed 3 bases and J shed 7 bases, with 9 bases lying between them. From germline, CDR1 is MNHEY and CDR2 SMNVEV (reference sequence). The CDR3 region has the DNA TGTGCCAGCAGTTTTCAAGGGGGTGAAAAACTGTTTTTT. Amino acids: CASSFQGGEKLFF.

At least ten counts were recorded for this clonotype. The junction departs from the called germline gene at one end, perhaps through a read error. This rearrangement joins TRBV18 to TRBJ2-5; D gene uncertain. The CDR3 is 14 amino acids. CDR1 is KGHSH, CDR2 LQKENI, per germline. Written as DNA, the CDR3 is TGTGCCAGCTCGTGGTCCACCGACCAGGAGACCCAGTACTTC. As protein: CASSWSTDQETQYF.

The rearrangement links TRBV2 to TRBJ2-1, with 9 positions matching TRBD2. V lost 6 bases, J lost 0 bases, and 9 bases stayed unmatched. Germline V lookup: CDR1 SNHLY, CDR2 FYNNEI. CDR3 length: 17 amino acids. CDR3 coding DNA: TGTGCCAGCAGCTCCCTAGCGGGAAAATCCTCCTACAATGAGCAGTTCTTC. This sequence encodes CASSSLAGKSSYNEQFF.

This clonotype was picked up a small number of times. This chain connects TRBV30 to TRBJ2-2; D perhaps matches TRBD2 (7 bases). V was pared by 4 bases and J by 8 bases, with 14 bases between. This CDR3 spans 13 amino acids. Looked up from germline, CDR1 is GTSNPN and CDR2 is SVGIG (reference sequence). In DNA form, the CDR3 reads TGTGCCTGGATGGGGGGGGGGCGTGGGGAGCTGTTTTTT. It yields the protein CAWMGGGRGELFF.

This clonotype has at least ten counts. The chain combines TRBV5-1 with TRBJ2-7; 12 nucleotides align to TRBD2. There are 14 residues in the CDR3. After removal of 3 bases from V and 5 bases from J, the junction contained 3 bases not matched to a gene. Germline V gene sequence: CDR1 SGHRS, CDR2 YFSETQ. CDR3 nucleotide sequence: TGCGCCAGCAGCTCGACTAGCGGGGGCGACGAGCAGTACTTC. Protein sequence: CASSSTSGGDEQYF.